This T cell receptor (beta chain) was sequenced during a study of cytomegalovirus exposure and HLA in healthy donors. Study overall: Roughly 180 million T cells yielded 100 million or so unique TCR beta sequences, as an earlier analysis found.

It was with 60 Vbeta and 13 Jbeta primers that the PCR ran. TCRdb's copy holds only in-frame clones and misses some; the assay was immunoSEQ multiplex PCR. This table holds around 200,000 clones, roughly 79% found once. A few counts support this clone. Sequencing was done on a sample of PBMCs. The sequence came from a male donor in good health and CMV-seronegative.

CDR3 in amino acids: CASSEARGGRNTDTQYF. The CDR3 DNA follows: TGTGCCAGCAGTGAAGCGAGGGGCGGGAGGAACACAGATACGCAGTATTTT. The chain has TRBV2 and TRBJ2-3, with TRBD2 matching over 8 bases. There are 17 residues in the CDR3. CDR1 is SNHLY and CDR2 is FYNNEI in the germline V gene. V shed 0 bases, J shed 2 bases, and the junction held 7 bases outside the gene matches.